A selection of T cell receptor beta chains follows, all from one sample in a study of early T cells in non-severe SARS-CoV-2 infection. In TCRdb, the 5' RACE reads were re-called with MiXCR into one record per CDR3 protein. Found here are about 38,000 distinct CDR3 sequences, 4.6% of them singletons; the top ten hold about a sixth. Sample: whole blood. These receptors came from an adult who was a healthcare worker with PCR-confirmed SARS-CoV-2 infection or an uninfected control (not recorded which). CDR3s include the opening cysteine and the closing phenylalanine or tryptophan. D genes are given only for firm matches. Rows may omit the clone size; those that give it use once, few, many or a size class.

j_gene: TRBJ2-2; v_gene: TRBV10-1; d_gene: -; abundance: few; len: 13; CDR3nt: TGCGCCAGCAGTGGGGCGGCCACCGGGGAGCTGTTTTTT; CDR3aa: CASSGAATGELFF
j_gene: TRBJ1-2; v_gene: TRBV6-1; d_gene: -; abundance: many; len: 14; CDR3nt: TGTGCCAGCCTGTTGGACCCGGGAGCGCGTGGCTACACCTTC; CDR3aa: CASLLDPGARGYTF
j_gene: TRBJ2-7; v_gene: TRBV10-3; d_gene: -; abundance: few; len: 16; CDR3nt: TGTGCCATCAGAGGAGCCCTTGGACAAGTTCCGAGCGAGCAGTACTTC; CDR3aa: CAIRGALGQVPSEQYF
j_gene: TRBJ1-5; v_gene: TRBV29-1; d_gene: -; abundance: few; len: 12; CDR3nt: TGCAGCGCGGGGGAACTCGATCAGCCCCAGCATTTT; CDR3aa: CSAGELDQPQHF
j_gene: TRBJ2-7; v_gene: TRBV5-1; d_gene: -; abundance: -; len: 18; CDR3nt: TGCGCCAGCAGCTTCGCGGAGTACAGTCGGGTCGTTCCCTACGAGCAGTACTTC; CDR3aa: CASSFAEYSRVVPYEQYF
j_gene: TRBJ1-4; v_gene: TRBV7-9; d_gene: -; abundance: -; len: 14; CDR3nt: TGTGCCAGCAGCTTTAAAGGGGAGCGTGAAAAACTGTTTTTT; CDR3aa: CASSFKGEREKLFF
j_gene: TRBJ2-7; v_gene: TRBV11-3; d_gene: -; abundance: many; len: 15; CDR3nt: TGTGCCAGCAGCCTCCCCGGGGGGCCCGAGGGCGAGCAGTACTTC; CDR3aa: CASSLPGGPEGEQYF
j_gene: TRBJ2-1; v_gene: TRBV5-4; d_gene: -; abundance: few; len: 15; CDR3nt: TGTGCCAGCAGCTTAGGGACTGATTCCTACAATGAGCAGTTCTTC; CDR3aa: CASSLGTDSYNEQFF
j_gene: TRBJ2-1; v_gene: TRBV12-3/TRBV12-4; d_gene: TRBD2; abundance: many; len: 16; CDR3nt: TGTGCCAGCAGTCCCCGGGGGAGCGGGGGGTACAATGAGCAGTTCTTC; CDR3aa: CASSPRGSGGYNEQFF
j_gene: TRBJ2-7; v_gene: TRBV10-3; d_gene: -; abundance: many; len: 15; CDR3nt: TGTGCCATCAGTGAGTCGGGGGGTCGTGGGCTGGGCCAGTACTTC; CDR3aa: CAISESGGRGLGQYF
j_gene: TRBJ1-2; v_gene: TRBV10-3; d_gene: -; abundance: medium-sized; len: 11; CDR3nt: TGTGCCATCAGTGACTCCTATGGCTACACCTTC; CDR3aa: CAISDSYGYTF
j_gene: TRBJ2-1; v_gene: TRBV27; d_gene: TRBD1; abundance: many; len: 15; CDR3nt: TGTGCCAGCAGTTCCGGGACAGGGGGGTTCAATGAGCAGTTCTTC; CDR3aa: CASSSGTGGFNEQFF
j_gene: TRBJ2-3; v_gene: TRBV3-1; d_gene: -; abundance: many; len: 13; CDR3nt: TGTGCCAGCAGCCCATACCTAGCTTCGGCGCAGTATTTT; CDR3aa: CASSPYLASAQYF
j_gene: TRBJ2-1; v_gene: TRBV2; d_gene: TRBD2; abundance: -; len: 14; CDR3nt: TGTGCCAGCAGGTCGGGAGGGCAAAACAATGAGCAGTTCTTC; CDR3aa: CASRSGGQNNEQFF
j_gene: TRBJ1-3; v_gene: TRBV3-1; d_gene: TRBD1; abundance: many; len: 14; CDR3nt: TGTGCCAGCAGCCAAGAGACACAGGGGAACACCATATATTTT; CDR3aa: CASSQETQGNTIYF
j_gene: TRBJ2-7; v_gene: TRBV30; d_gene: TRBD2; abundance: few; len: 15; CDR3nt: TGTGCCTGGAGTCCTAGCGGGGGGCCTCCCTACGAGCAGTACTTC; CDR3aa: CAWSPSGGPPYEQYF